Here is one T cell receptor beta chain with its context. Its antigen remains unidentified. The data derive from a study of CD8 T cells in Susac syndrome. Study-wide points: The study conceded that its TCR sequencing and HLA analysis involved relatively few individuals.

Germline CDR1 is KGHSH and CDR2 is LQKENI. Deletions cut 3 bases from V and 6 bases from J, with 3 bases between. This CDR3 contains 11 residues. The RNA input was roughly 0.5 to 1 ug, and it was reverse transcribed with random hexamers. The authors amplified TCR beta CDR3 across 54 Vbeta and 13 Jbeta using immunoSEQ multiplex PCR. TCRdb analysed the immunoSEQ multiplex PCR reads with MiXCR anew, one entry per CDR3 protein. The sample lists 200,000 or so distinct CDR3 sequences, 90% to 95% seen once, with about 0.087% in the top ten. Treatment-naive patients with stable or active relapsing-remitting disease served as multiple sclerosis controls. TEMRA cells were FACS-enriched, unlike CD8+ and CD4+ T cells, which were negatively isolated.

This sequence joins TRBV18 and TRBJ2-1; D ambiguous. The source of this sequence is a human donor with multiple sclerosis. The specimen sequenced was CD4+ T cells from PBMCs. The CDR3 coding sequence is TGTGCCAGCTCACCGAGCAATGAGCAGTTCTTC. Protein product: CASSPSNEQFF.